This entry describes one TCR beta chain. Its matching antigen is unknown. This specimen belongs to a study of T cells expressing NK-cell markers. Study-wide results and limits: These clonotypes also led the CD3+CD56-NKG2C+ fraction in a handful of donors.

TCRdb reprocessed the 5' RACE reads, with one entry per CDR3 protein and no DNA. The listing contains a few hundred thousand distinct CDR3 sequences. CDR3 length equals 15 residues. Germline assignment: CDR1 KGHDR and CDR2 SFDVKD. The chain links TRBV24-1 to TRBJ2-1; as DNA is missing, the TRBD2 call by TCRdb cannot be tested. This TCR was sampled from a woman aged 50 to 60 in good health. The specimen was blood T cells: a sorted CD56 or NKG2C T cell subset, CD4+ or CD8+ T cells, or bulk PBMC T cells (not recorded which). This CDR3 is CATSTFGLAGWEQFF.